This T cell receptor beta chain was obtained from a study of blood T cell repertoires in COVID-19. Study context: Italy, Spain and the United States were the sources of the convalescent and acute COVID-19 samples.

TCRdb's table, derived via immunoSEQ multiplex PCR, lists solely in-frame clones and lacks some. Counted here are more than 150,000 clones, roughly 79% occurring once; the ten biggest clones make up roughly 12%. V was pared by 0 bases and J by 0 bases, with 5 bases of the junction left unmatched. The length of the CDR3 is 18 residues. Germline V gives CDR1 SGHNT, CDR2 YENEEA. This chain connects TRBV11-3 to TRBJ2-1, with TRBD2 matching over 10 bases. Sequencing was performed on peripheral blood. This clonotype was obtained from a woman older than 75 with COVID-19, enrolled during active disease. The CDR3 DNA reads TGTGCCAGCAGCTTAGAAGCGGGGGGGGACAACTCCTACAATGAGCAGTTCTTC. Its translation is CASSLEAGGDNSYNEQFF. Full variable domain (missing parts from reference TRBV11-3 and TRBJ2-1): EAGVVQSPRYKIIEKKQPVAFWCNPISGHNTLYWYLQNLGQGPELLIRYENEEAVDDSQLPKDRFSAERLKGVDSTLKIQPAELGDSAVYLCASSLEAGGDNSYNEQFFGPGTRLTVL.